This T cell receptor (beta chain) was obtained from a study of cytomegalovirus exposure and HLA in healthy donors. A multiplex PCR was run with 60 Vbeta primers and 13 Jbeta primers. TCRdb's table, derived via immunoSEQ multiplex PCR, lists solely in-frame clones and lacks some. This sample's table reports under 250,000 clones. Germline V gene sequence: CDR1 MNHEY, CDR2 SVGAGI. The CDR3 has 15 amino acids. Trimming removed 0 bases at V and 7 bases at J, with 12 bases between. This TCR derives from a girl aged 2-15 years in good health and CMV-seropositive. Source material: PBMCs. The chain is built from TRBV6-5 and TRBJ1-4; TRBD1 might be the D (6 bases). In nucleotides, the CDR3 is TGTGCCAGCAGTTACTCAGGGGGACGAGGTGAAAAACTGTTTTTT. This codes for CASSYSGGRGEKLFF.